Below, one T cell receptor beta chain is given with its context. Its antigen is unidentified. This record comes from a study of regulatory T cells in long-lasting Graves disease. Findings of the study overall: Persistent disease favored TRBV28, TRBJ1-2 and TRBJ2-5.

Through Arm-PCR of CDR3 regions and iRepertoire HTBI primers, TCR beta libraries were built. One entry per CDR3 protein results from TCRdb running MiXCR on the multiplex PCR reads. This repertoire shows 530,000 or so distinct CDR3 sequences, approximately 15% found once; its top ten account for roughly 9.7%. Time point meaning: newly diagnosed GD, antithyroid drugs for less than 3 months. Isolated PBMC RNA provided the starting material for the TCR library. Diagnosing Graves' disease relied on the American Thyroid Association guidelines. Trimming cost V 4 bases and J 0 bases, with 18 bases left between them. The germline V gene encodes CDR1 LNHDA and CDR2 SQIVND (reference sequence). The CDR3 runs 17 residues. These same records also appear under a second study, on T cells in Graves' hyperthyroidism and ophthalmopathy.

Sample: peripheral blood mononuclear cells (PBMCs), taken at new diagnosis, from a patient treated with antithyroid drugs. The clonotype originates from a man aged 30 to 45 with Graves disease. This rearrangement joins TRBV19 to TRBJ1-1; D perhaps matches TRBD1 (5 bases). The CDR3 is CASSKPGRNILNTEAFF. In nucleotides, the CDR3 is TGTGCCAGTAGTAAACCAGGGCGAAATATTTTGAACACTGAAGCTTTCTTT.